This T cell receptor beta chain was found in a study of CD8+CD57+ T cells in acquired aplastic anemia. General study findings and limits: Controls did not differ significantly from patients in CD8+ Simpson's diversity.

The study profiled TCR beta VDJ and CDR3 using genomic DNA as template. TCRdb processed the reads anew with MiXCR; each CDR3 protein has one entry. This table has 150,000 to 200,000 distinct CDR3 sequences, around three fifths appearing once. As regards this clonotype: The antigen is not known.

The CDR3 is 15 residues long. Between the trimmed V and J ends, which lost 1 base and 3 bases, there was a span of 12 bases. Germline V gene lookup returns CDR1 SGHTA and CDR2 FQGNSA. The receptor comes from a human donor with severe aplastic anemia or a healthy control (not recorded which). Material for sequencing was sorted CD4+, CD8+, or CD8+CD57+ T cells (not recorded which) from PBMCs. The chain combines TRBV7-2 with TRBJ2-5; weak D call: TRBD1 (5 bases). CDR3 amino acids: CASSLGGTPKETQYF. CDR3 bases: TGTGCCAGCAGCTTAGGGGGCACCCCCAAAGAGACCCAGTACTTC. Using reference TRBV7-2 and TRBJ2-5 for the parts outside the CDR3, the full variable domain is GAGVSQSPSNKVTEKGKDVELRCDPISGHTALYWYRQSLGQGLEFLIYFQGNSAPDKSGLPSDRFSAERTGGSVSTLTIQRTQQEDSAVYLCASSLGGTPKETQYFGPGTRLLVL.